The next 5 T cell receptor beta chains were all read from a single sample in a study of T cell repertoires in cytomegalovirus infection. TCRdb re-called the reads with MiXCR, one entry per CDR3 protein. The table records about 60,000 distinct CDR3 sequences, about 18% of them present only once. Antigens for these TCRs are unknown. Source: CD8+ T cells from cultured PBMCs, taken from culture after CMV antigen stimulation. These receptors came from a human donor in good health (CMV status not recorded). Some clones in this sample may be carry-over from other donors' samples.

The chain has TRBV12-3 or TRBV12-4 and TRBJ2-7; D ambiguous. The CDR3 runs 13 residues. Trimming cost V 1 base and J 6 bases, with 10 bases left between them. The CDR3 nucleotides are TGTGCCAGCAGTTTAGGCACACACATCGAGCAGTACTTC. Translating it yields CASSLGTHIEQYF.

This clonotype was seen a few times. The CDR3 coding sequence is TGTGCCAGCAGCACCTCTAGCGGGAGCTACAAAAACATTCAGTACTTC. It translates to CASSTSSGSYKNIQYF. The V call is TRBV7-2, the J call TRBJ2-4; TRBD2 aligns across 10 bases. Per germline, CDR1 SGHTA and CDR2 FQGNSA. This CDR3 comprises 16 residues. V was clipped by 5 bases and J by 3 bases; unmatched bases: 7. Drawing the rest from reference TRBV7-2 and TRBJ2-4, the complete variable domain is GAGVSQSPSNKVTEKGKDVELRCDPISGHTALYWYRQSLGQGLEFLIYFQGNSAPDKSGLPSDRFSAERTGGSVSTLTIQRTQQEDSAVYLCASSTSSGSYKNIQYFGAGTRLSVL.

The chain uses TRBV7-3 and TRBJ2-1; the D is unclear. Per the germline V gene, CDR1 is SGHTA and CDR2 is FQGTGA. Between the trimmed V and J ends, which lost 0 bases and 4 bases, there was a span of 4 bases. CDR3 length: 13 residues. CDR3 nucleotide sequence: TGTGCCAGCAGCTTAACTATGTACAATGAGCAGTTCTTC. It translates to CASSLTMYNEQFF.

The chain employs TRBV6-5 and TRBJ2-1, with D possibly TRBD2 on 5 matching bases. The CDR3 loop spans 15 amino acids. The V gene's germline CDR1 is MNHEY and CDR2 SVGAGI. Trimming removed 8 bases at V and 1 base at J, with 15 bases between. The CDR3 nucleotides read TGTGCCAGCTGGCCGCGCGGGCATTCCTACAATGAGCAGTTCTTC. Translated, it gives CASWPRGHSYNEQFF.

The sample holds a few counts of this clonotype. The chain is built from TRBV20-1 and TRBJ1-2; no clear D gene. This CDR3 comprises 12 residues. Looked up from germline, CDR1 is DFQATT and CDR2 is SNEGSKA (reference sequence). V shed 4 bases and J shed 8 bases, with 14 bases lying between them. As DNA, the CDR3 is TGCAGTGCTACGACGTACCTTCTCGGCTACACCTTC. Translating it yields CSATTYLLGYTF.